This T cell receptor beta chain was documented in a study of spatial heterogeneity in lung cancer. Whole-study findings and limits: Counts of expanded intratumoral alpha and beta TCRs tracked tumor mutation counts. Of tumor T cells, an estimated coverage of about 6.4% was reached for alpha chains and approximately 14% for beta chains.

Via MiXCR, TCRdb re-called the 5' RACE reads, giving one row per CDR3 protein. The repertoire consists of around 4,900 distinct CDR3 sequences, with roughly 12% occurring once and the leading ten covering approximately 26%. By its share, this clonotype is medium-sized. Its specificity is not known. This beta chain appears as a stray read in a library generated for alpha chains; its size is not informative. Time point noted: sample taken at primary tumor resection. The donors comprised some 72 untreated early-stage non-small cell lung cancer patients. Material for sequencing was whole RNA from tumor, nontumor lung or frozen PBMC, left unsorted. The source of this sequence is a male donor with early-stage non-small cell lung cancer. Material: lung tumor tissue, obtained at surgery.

DNA for the CDR3: TGTGCCAGCAGCTTAGGGACTGATCAAGAGACCCAGTACTTC. Protein sequence: CASSLGTDQETQYF. The rearrangement joins TRBV7-2 to TRBJ2-5; D might be TRBD2 (5 bases). This CDR3 region has 14 residues. The V end was cut by 1 base, the J end by 2 bases, with 8 bases between. Germline CDR1 reads SGHTA; CDR2 reads FQGNSA.